This T cell receptor (beta chain) was recovered during a study of Graves' ophthalmopathy and Graves' hyperthyroidism. Study details: Peripheral blood sampling preceded any treatment and occurred at initial diagnosis. Whole-study findings and limits: A classifier, a 13-signature model, separated ophthalmopathy from stable hyperthyroidism with more than 85% sensitivity and 75% to 83% specificity. For predicting ophthalmopathy progression, the model had approximately 70% sensitivity and nearly 75% specificity.

This clonotype was detected ten times or more. Its cognate antigen is unknown. Researchers took RNA transcripts and amplified TCR beta CDR3 regions from them. HTBI-primed RT-PCR formed the first round, and a multiplex PCR formed the second. TCRdb re-called the multiplex PCR reads through MiXCR, storing one row per CDR3 protein. Of hundreds of thousands of distinct CDR3 sequences listed, just over 40% are singletons. Trimming removed 4 bases from V and 7 bases from J, with 23 bases in between. The CDR3 has 17 amino acids. Germline V gene data show CDR1 as SNHLY and CDR2 as FYNNEI. The gene calls are TRBV2 and TRBJ1-5, with a tentative D call TRBD1 (5 bases). This clonotype originated in an adult man with Graves' ophthalmopathy. The sample was peripheral blood. The DNA for the CDR3 is TGTGCCAGCAGTGTGATCCGACCGGGACCGAGCGGGCAGCCCCAGCATTTT. This codes for CASSVIRPGPSGQPQHF.